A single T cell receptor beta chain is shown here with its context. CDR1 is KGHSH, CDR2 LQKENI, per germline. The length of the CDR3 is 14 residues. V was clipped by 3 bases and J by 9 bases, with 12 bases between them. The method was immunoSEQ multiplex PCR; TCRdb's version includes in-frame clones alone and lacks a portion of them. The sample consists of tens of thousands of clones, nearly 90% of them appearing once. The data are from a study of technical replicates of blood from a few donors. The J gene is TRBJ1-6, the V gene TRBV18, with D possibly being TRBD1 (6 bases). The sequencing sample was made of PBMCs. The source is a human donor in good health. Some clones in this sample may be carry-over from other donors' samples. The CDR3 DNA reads TGTGCCAGCTCACCCACAGGGACCGGTTCACCCCTCCACTTT. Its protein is CASSPTGTGSPLHF.